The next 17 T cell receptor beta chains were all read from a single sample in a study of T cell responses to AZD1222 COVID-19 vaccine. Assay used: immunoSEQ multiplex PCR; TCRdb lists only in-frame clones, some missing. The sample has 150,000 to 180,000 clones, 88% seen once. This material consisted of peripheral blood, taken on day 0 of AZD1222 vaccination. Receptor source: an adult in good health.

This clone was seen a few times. The CDR3 region is CASSPWAGDTEAFF. The CDR3 nucleotides are TGTGCCAGCAGCCCTTGGGCGGGTGACACTGAAGCTTTCTTT. The V and J genes are TRBV13 and TRBJ1-1; D gene unclear. Trimming cost V 5 bases and J 3 bases, with 13 bases left between them. Germline CDR1 and CDR2: PRHDT and FYEKMQ (reference sequence). The CDR3 sequence is 14 residues long.

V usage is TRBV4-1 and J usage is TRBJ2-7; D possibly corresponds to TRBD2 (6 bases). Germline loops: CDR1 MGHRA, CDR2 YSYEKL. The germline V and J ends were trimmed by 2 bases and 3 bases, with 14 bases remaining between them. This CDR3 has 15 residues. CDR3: CASSQRLDASYEQYF. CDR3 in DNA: TGCGCCAGCAGCCAACGACTAGACGCGAGCTACGAGCAGTACTTC.

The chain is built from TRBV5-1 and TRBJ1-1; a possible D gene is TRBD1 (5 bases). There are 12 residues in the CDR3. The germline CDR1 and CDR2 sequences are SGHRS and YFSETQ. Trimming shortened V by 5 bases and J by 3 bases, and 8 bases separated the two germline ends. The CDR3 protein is CASRSGDTEAFF. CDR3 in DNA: TGCGCCAGCAGGTCGGGGGACACTGAAGCTTTCTTT.

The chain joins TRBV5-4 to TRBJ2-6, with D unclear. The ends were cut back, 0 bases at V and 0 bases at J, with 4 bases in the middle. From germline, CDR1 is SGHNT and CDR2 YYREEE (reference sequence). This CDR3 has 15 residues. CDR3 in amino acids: CASSLEGSGANVLTF. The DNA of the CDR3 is TGTGCCAGCAGCTTGGAGGGCTCTGGGGCCAACGTCCTGACTTTC.

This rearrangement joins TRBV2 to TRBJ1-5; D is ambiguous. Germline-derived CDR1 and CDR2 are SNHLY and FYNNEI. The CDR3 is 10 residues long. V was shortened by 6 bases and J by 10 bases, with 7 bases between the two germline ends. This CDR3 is CASSESPQHF. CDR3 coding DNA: TGTGCCAGCAGCGAGTCCCCCCAGCATTTT.

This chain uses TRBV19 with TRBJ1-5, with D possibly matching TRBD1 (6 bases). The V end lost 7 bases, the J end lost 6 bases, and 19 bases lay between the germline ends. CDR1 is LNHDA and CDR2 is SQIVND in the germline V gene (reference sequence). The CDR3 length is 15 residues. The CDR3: CASTSSGGWSQPQHF. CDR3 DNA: TGTGCCAGTACTTCATCGGGGGGCTGGAGTCAGCCCCAGCATTTT.

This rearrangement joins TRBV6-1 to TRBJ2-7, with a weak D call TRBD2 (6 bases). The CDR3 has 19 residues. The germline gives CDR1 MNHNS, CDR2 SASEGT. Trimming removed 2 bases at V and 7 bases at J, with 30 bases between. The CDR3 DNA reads TGTGCCAGCAGTGAACCCCGCTCTGACCCATTAGCCCGTGGGGGGGAGCAGTACTTC. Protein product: CASSEPRSDPLARGGEQYF.

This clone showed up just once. The CDR3 sequence: CASSASGGELFF. CDR3 coding DNA: TGCGCCAGCAGCGCCAGCGGGGGAGAGCTGTTTTTT. The rearrangement uses TRBV10-1 and TRBJ2-2; 8 nucleotides agree with TRBD2. Trimming took 6 bases from V and 11 from J; bases not matched to a gene: 5. Per the germline V gene, CDR1 is WNHNN and CDR2 is SYGVQD (reference sequence). There are 12 residues in the CDR3.

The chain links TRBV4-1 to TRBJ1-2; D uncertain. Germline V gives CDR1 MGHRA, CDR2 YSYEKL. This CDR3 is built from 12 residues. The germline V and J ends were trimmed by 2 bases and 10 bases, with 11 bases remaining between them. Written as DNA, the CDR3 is TGCGCCAGCAGCCAACCTACTGGGCCCTACACCTTC. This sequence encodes CASSQPTGPYTF.

CDR3 nucleotide sequence: TGTGCCAGCAGCGGGGGACAGAGTCAGACCTACGAGCAGTACTTC. It is translated as CASSGGQSQTYEQYF. The V call is TRBV7-2, the J call TRBJ2-7; the match to TRBD1 covers 7 bases. Germline values: CDR1 SGHTA, CDR2 FQGNSA. This CDR3 is 15 amino acids long. Losses at the gene ends were 5 bases for V and 2 bases for J; bases not matched to a gene: 9.

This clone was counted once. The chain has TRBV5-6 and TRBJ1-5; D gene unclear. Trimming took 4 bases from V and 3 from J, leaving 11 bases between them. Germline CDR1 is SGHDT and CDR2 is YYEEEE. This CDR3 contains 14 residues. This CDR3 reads CASSRSTYNQPQHF. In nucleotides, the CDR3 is TGTGCCAGCAGCCGCTCCACCTACAATCAGCCCCAGCATTTT. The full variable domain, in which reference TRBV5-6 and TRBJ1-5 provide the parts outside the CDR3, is DAGVTQSPTHLIKTRGQQVTLRCSPKSGHDTVSWYQQALGQGPQFIFQYYEEEERQRGNFPDRFSGHQFPNYSSELNVNALLLGDSALYLCASSRSTYNQPQHFGDGTRLSIL.

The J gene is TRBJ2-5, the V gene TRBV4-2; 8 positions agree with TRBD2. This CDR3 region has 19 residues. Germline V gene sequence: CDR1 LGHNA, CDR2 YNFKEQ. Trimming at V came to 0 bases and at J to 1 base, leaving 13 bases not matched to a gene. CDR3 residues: CASSQDSSTGGLFQETQYF. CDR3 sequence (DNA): TGTGCCAGCAGCCAAGATTCTTCAACGGGGGGGCTGTTCCAAGAGACCCAGTACTTC.

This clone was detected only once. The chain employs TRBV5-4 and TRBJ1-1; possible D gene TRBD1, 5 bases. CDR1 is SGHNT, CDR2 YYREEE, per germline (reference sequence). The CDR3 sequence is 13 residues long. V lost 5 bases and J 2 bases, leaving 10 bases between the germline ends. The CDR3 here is CASSTDSNTEAFF. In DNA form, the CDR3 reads TGTGCCAGCAGTACTGACAGCAACACTGAAGCTTTCTTT.

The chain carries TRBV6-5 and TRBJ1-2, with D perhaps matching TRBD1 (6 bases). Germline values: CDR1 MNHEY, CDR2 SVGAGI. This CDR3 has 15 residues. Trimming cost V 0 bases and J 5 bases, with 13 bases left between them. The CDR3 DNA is TGTGCCAGCAGTTACTCGAGTACGGGGGCATATGGCTACACCTTC. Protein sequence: CASSYSSTGAYGYTF.

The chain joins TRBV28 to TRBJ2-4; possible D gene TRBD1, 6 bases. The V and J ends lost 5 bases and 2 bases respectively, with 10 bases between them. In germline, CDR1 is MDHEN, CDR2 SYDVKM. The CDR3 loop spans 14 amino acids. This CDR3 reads CASSGTHSKNIQYF. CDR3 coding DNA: TGTGCCAGCAGTGGGACACACTCCAAAAACATTCAGTACTTC.

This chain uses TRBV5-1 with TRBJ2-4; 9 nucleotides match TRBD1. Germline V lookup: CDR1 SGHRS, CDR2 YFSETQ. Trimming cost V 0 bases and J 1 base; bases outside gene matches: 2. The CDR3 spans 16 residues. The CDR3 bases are TGCGCCAGCAGCTTGGGAGGGACAGGGGCCAAAAACATTCAGTACTTC. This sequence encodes CASSLGGTGAKNIQYF.

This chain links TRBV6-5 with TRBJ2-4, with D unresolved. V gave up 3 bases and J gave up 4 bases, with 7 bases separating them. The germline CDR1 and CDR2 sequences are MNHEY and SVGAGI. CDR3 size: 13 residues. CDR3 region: CASSYREKNIQYF. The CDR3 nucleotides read TGTGCCAGCAGTTATAGAGAAAAAAACATTCAGTACTTC.